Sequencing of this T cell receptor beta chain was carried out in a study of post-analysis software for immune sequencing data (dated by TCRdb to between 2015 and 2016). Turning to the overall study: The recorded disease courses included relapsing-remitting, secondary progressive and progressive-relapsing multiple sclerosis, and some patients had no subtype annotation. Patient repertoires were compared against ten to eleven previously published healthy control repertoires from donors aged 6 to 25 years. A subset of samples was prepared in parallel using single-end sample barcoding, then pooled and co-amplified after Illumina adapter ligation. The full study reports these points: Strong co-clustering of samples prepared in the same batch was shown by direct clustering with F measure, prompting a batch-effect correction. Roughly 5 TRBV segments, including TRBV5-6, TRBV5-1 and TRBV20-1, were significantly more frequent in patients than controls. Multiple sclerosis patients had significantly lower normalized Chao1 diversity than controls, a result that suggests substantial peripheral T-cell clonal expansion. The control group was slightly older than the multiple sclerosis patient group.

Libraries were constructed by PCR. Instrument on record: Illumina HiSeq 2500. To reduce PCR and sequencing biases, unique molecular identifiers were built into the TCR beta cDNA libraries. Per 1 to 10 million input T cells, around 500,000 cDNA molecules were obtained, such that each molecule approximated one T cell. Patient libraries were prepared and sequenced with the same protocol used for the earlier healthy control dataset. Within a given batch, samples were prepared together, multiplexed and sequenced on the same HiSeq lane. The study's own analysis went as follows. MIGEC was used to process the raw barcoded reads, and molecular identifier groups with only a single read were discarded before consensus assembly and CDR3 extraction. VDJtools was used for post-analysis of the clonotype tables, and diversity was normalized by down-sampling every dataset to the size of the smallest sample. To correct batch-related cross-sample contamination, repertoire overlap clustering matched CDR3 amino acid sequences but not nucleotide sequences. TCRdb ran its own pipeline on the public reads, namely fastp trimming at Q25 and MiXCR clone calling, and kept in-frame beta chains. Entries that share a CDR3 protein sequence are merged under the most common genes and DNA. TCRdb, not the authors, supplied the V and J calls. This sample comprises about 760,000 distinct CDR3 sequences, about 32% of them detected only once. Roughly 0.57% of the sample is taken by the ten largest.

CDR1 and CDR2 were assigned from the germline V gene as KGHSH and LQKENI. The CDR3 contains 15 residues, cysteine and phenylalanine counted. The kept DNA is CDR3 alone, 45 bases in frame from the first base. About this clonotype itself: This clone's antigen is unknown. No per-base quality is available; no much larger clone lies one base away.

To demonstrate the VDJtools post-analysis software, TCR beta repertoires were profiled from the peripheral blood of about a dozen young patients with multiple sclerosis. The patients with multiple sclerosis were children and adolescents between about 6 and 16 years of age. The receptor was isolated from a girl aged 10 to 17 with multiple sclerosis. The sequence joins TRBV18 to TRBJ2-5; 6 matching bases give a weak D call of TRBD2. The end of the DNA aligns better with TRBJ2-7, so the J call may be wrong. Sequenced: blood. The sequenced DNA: TGTGCCAGCTCACCACCGCTGGGAGGAGCCTACGAGCAGTACTTC. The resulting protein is CASSPPLGGAYEQYF.